Following are 8 T cell receptor beta chains from one sample sequenced in a study of blood T cells in healthy people across ages. A sample-barcoded 5' primer and a J-beta primer mix were used in a second PCR of about 7 to 11 cycles. TCRdb re-called the 5' RACE reads with MiXCR, one entry per CDR3 protein. Of about 900,000 distinct CDR3 sequences in the sample, about 48% were seen once. The sequencing sample was made of blood. The receptors stem from a man in his thirties or forties in good health.

V usage is TRBV3-1 and J usage is TRBJ1-6; D uncertain. There are 17 residues in the CDR3. V gave up 0 bases and J gave up 4 bases, with 13 bases separating them. Germline assignment: CDR1 LGHDT and CDR2 YNNKEL (reference sequence). CDR3 residues: CASSQDRARWYNSPLHF. CDR3 coding DNA: TGTGCCAGCAGCCAAGATCGAGCCAGGTGGTATAATTCACCCCTCCACTTT.

The rearrangement links TRBV6-1 to TRBJ1-2; D is perhaps TRBD1 (5 bases). CDR3 length equals 13 residues. Germline CDR1 is MNHNS and CDR2 is SASEGT. The V and J ends lost 0 bases and 8 bases respectively, with 10 bases between them. CDR3 in amino acids: CASSEAAGTGYTF. DNA for the CDR3: TGTGCCAGCAGTGAAGCTGCCGGGACCGGCTACACCTTC.

In this sample, this clonotype turned up a few times. This rearrangement joins TRBV20-1 to TRBJ2-5, with a weak D call TRBD1 (6 bases). The CDR3 is 16 residues long. In germline, CDR1 is DFQATT, CDR2 SNEGSKA (reference sequence). V lost 1 base and J 4 bases, leaving 19 bases between the germline ends. The CDR3, as DNA: TGCAGTGCTAGAGCCCCATCAGGGCAGGGGCTAGAGACCCAGTACTTC. Translation: CSARAPSGQGLETQYF.

At least ten counts were recorded for this clonotype. The V gene is TRBV5-1, the J gene TRBJ2-3; 8 bases agree with TRBD2. Per germline, CDR1 SGHRS and CDR2 YFSETQ. The CDR3 has 16 residues. Trimming removed 4 bases from V and 7 bases from J; junction bases left unmatched: 14. CDR3 protein: CASSTGGSGDSYTQYF. The DNA for the CDR3 is TGCGCCAGCAGCACCGGCGGTAGCGGGGATAGCTATACGCAGTATTTT.

The V call is TRBV2, the J call TRBJ2-1; D could derive from TRBD1 or TRBD2 (6 bases each). The CDR3 is 13 residues long. Germline CDR1 and CDR2: SNHLY and FYNNEI. The V end was cut by 7 bases, the J end by 15 bases, with 22 bases between. The CDR3 sequence is CASKGSGGGPGFF. CDR3 nucleotides: TGTGCCAGCAAAGGTTCGGGTGGGGGGCCAGGGTTCTTC. The full variable domain, completed using reference TRBV2 and TRBJ2-1, is EPEVTQTPSHQVTQMGQEVILRCVPISNHLYFYWYRQILGQKVEFLVSFYNNEISEKSEIFDDQFSVERPDGSNFTLKIRSTKLEDSAMYFCASKGSGGGPGFFGPGTRLTVL.

The rearrangement links TRBV20-1 to TRBJ2-3, with 8 bases identical to TRBD1. Germline loops: CDR1 DFQATT, CDR2 SNEGSKA (reference sequence). V trimming: 6 bases; J trimming: 0 bases; junction bases outside the gene matches: 8. The CDR3 has 15 amino acids. The CDR3 nucleotides are TGCAGTGCGGCGAGACAGGGGAGGAGCACAGATACGCAGTATTTT. Translation: CSAARQGRSTDTQYF.

V is TRBV7-9 and J is TRBJ2-7; D is uncertain. V lost 3 bases and J 5 bases, leaving 14 bases between the germline ends. The CDR3 consists of 14 residues. Germline V gene data show CDR1 as SEHNR and CDR2 as FQNEAQ (reference sequence). The CDR3 DNA sequence: TGTGCCAGCAGCTTCAGTGGGTATGGCGACGAGCAGTACTTC. It encodes CASSFSGYGDEQYF.

This clonotype was counted a few times. The gene calls are TRBV29-1 and TRBJ2-7; D might be TRBD1 or TRBD2, each matching 5 bases. Trimming removed 4 bases from V and 3 bases from J, with 10 bases in between. From germline, CDR1 is SQVTM and CDR2 ANQGSEA. The CDR3 covers 12 residues. In nucleotides, the CDR3 is TGCAGCGTTGTATGGGGGAGCTACGAGCAGTACTTC. This gives the protein CSVVWGSYEQYF.